This T cell receptor beta chain comes out of a study of T cell repertoires in cytomegalovirus infection. Study-level background: Based on public TCR beta signatures, there were indications of CMV infection and of a matching HLA type.

In the case of this clonotype: The antigen is unknown.

Each CDR3 protein is one row after TCRdb ran MiXCR on the reads. Of hundreds of thousands of distinct CDR3 sequences listed, 40% to 50% are singletons. V was pared by 4 bases and J by 2 bases, with 12 bases between. Germline CDR1 reads MNHNS; CDR2 reads SASEGT. This CDR3 contains 14 residues. The sequencing here drew on cultured PBMCs, taken from culture after CMV antigen stimulation. V is TRBV6-1 and J is TRBJ2-7; D is unclear. The clonotype comes from a human donor in good health (CMV status not recorded). Some clones in this sample may be carry-over from other donors' samples. CDR3 protein: CASSVRPNTYEQYF. CDR3 bases: TGTGCCAGCAGTGTTCGCCCCAACACCTACGAGCAGTACTTC.